This T cell receptor (beta chain) originates from a study of T cells in Graves' hyperthyroidism and ophthalmopathy. Amplification of TCR beta CDR3 regions used RNA as the template. HTBI primers were used for first-round RT-PCR of the TCR CDR3. MiXCR, applied by TCRdb to the multiplex PCR reads, yields one record per CDR3 protein. The sample records fewer than 900,000 distinct CDR3 sequences, about 17% being singletons. V trimming: 0 bases; J trimming: 1 base; junction bases outside the gene matches: 5. Germline lookup yields CDR1 SEHNR and CDR2 FQNEAQ (reference sequence). The CDR3 loop spans 17 amino acids. The PBMCs were taken from under 12 ml of fresh peripheral blood.

The chain couples TRBV7-9 to TRBJ2-7, with 11 bases that match TRBD2. This receptor was obtained from a man younger than 30 with Graves' hyperthyroidism. Input material: blood. The CDR3 region is CASSLAVLAGGSYEQYF. For the CDR3, the DNA is TGTGCCAGCAGCTTAGCAGTATTAGCGGGAGGGTCCTACGAGCAGTACTTC.